This T cell receptor beta chain was sequenced in a study of tumor and adjacent non-tumor tissue in lung cancer. CDR3 length: 15 amino acids. Looked up from germline, CDR1 is SGHAT and CDR2 is FQNNGV. TCRbeta libraries were built with three rounds of nested PCR, modified from ARM-PCR. In TCRdb, the multiplex PCR reads were re-called with MiXCR into one record per CDR3 protein. The sample comprises tens of thousands of distinct CDR3 sequences, just under 75% of which are singletons, and roughly a tenth rests with the top ten. No cell sorting was done before RNA was extracted from the tissue. Points on this clonotype: The junction departs from germline at one end; a sequencing error may be responsible.

The gene calls are TRBV11-2 and TRBJ1-6; D ambiguous. Sequences were obtained from lung tumor tissue. The TCR comes from a woman between 40 and 50 years old with non-small cell lung cancer. CDR3 in DNA: TGTGCCAGCAGCTTAGTCTCGGCGAATAATTCACCCCTCCAGTTT. Residues: CASSLVSANNSPLQF.